The TCR beta chain described here comes from a study of PD-L1 blockade in urothelial cancer. Overall study: Male sex and bladder-origin urothelial cancer were recorded for about 85% of the roughly 30 patients.

On this clone itself: The junction departs from the called germline gene at one end, perhaps through a read error.

Sequencing used immunoSEQ multiplex PCR; TCRdb keeps in-frame clones, though not all of them. The sample includes around 30,000 clones, around four fifths of them seen just once. As for time point: peripheral blood 6 weeks after treatment start. Here the sequenced sample was PBMCs, taken around atezolizumab (anti-PD-L1) treatment. This clonotype originated in a man between 65 and 85 years old with urothelial cancer.

The DNA for the CDR3 is TGTGCCACCAGGAGAGGTGGGAGCTCCTACGAGCAGTACTTC. Protein: CATRRGGSSYEQYF. The chain carries TRBV15 and TRBJ2-7, with D possibly being TRBD2 (5 bases). Germline V gene data show CDR1 as LNHNV and CDR2 as YYDKDF (reference sequence). The CDR3 has 14 amino acids.